The rows below give T cell receptor beta chains drawn from one sample of a study of response to subunit inactivated influenza vaccine. TCRdb reanalysed the RT-PCR reads using MiXCR and keeps one entry per CDR3 protein. The sample lists around 600,000 distinct CDR3 sequences; 11% were seen once. This sample was also put to use in a study of T cells expressing NK-cell markers.

The sequenced sample was PBMCs from blood, obtained on the day of vaccination. Every receptor here comes from a man in his fifties who received an inactivated influenza vaccine. CDR3s include the opening cysteine and the closing phenylalanine or tryptophan. D genes are given only for firm matches. The size field is filled for only some rows; it gives once, few, many or a size class.

J gene | clone size | D gene | V gene | CDR3 length | CDR3 protein | CDR3 DNA
TRBJ2-1 | . | TRBD2 | TRBV20-1 | 14 | CSALAGGPGNEQFF | TGCAGTGCCTTAGCGGGAGGTCCGGGAAATGAGCAGTTCTTC
TRBJ2-7 | . | . | TRBV11-1 | 13 | CASSSYLPYEQYF | TGTGCCAGCAGCTCGTATTTGCCTTACGAGCAGTACTTC
TRBJ1-4 | . | . | TRBV11-2 | 14 | CASSSWGEREKLFF | TGTGCCAGCAGCTCCTGGGGGGAGCGGGAAAAACTGTTTTTT
TRBJ2-5 | few | . | TRBV29-1 | 10 | CSGRGETQYF | TGCAGCGGGAGAGGGGAGACCCAGTACTTC
TRBJ2-7 | . | TRBD1 | TRBV7-2 | 15 | CASSLVGTGAREQYF | TGTGCCAGCAGCTTAGTTGGGACAGGGGCCCGCGAGCAGTACTTC
TRBJ2-6 | . | TRBD1 | TRBV3-1 | 13 | CASSLENRGDRTF | TGTGCCAGCAGCCTAGAAAACAGGGGCGATCGGACTTTC
TRBJ2-5 | few | TRBD1 | TRBV24-1 | 15 | CATSDLQGAGETQYF | TGTGCCACCAGTGATTTGCAGGGGGCCGGAGAGACCCAGTACTTC
TRBJ2-3 | . | . | TRBV30 | 12 | CAWSVGGDTQYF | TGTGCCTGGAGTGTAGGCGGAGATACGCAGTATTTT
TRBJ2-3 | . | TRBD2 | TRBV29-1 | 14 | CSVERGNAVDTQYF | TGCAGCGTTGAGCGGGGGAATGCAGTAGATACGCAGTATTTT
TRBJ2-7 | . | . | TRBV5-1 | 13 | CASSGRARYEQYF | TGCGCCAGCAGCGGCAGGGCCAGGTACGAGCAGTACTTC
TRBJ2-2 | few | TRBD1 | TRBV5-1 | 15 | CASSLNRGPAGELFF | TGCGCCAGCAGCTTGAACAGGGGGCCGGCCGGGGAGCTGTTTTTT
TRBJ2-7 | few | . | TRBV11-2 | 13 | CASSYHRGAEQYF | TGTGCCAGCAGCTACCATAGAGGCGCCGAGCAGTACTTC
TRBJ2-2 | . | . | TRBV20-1 | 13 | CSAGGLAPGELFF | TGCAGTGCTGGGGGCCTTGCCCCCGGGGAGCTGTTTTTT
TRBJ2-5 | . | . | TRBV25-1 | 11 | CASSGTETQYF | TGTGCCAGCAGTGGAACAGAGACCCAGTACTTC
TRBJ2-3 | . | TRBD2 | TRBV28 | 15 | CASSFYAGVMGTQYF | TGTGCCAGCAGTTTTTACGCGGGAGTGATGGGTACGCAGTATTTT
TRBJ2-3 | . | . | TRBV28 | 15 | CASSPQRAFTVTQYF | TGTGCCAGCAGTCCTCAGCGGGCATTCACAGTTACGCAGTATTTT
TRBJ1-1 | many | . | TRBV7-9 | 14 | CASSPSGGGTEAFF | TGTGCCAGCAGTCCAAGTGGCGGTGGCACTGAAGCTTTCTTT
TRBJ2-7 | many | TRBD1 | TRBV27 | 17 | CASSRQFGTGRTYEQYF | TGTGCCAGCAGTCGACAGTTCGGGACAGGGCGAACCTACGAGCAGTACTTC
TRBJ1-1 | . | TRBD1 | TRBV12-3/TRBV12-4 | 14 | CASGDQGGHTEAFF | TGTGCCAGCGGCGACCAGGGGGGGCACACTGAAGCTTTCTTT
TRBJ2-1 | few | TRBD1 | TRBV6-1 | 14 | CASRIQTGPNEQFF | TGTGCCAGCAGGATACAGACAGGGCCGAATGAGCAGTTCTTC
TRBJ2-4 | . | . | TRBV2 | 14 | CASKITLAKNIQYF | TGTGCCAGCAAGATTACTCTAGCCAAAAACATTCAGTACTTC
TRBJ2-2 | few | . | TRBV12-3/TRBV12-4 | 14 | CASSLEKDIGELFF | TGTGCCAGCAGTTTAGAAAAGGATATCGGGGAGCTGTTTTTT
TRBJ2-7 | few | . | TRBV4-2 | 14 | CASSQGFSDYEQYF | TGTGCCAGCAGCCAAGGTTTTAGCGATTACGAGCAGTACTTC
TRBJ2-1 | few | . | TRBV5-6 | 14 | CASSWGAGGNEQFF | TGTGCCAGCTCCTGGGGGGCAGGGGGCAATGAGCAGTTCTTC